What follows are 18 T cell receptor beta chains derived from one specimen sequenced in a study of cytomegalovirus exposure and HLA in healthy donors. PCR involved 60 Vbeta and 13 Jbeta primers. The assay was immunoSEQ multiplex PCR, and TCRdb's table has in-frame clones only and misses some. The sample yields tens of thousands of clones, more than 70% seen once. Sequenced material: PBMCs. These receptors originate from a man younger than 45 in good health and CMV-seronegative.

For the CDR3, the DNA is TGTGCCAGCAGTTCTTCCCGGGAGCAGTACTTC. This gives the protein CASSSSREQYF. The chain carries TRBV28 and TRBJ2-5, with D tentatively TRBD2 (6 bases). The CDR3 length is 11 residues. Germline V CDR1 and CDR2: MDHEN, SYDVKM. V gave up 4 bases and J gave up 11 bases, with 11 bases separating them.

This clone appeared a single time. The CDR3 reads CASSVPPGRDEQYF. The CDR3 DNA follows: TGTGCCAGCAGTGTGCCGCCAGGGAGGGACGAGCAGTACTTC. V and J are TRBV28 and TRBJ2-7, with 7 bases lining up with TRBD2. CDR1 is MDHEN and CDR2 is SYDVKM in the germline V gene. The J segment lost 5 bases and the V segment lost 5 bases, leaving 9 bases of the junction unmatched. The CDR3 extends over 14 amino acids.

The V and J genes are TRBV5-5 and TRBJ2-6; D might be TRBD1 (6 bases). Germline V lookup: CDR1 SGHKS, CDR2 YYEKEE (reference sequence). This CDR3 has 18 residues. V was shortened by 0 bases and J by 0 bases, with 13 bases between the two germline ends. CDR3 residues: CASSLATGFSSGANVLTF. The CDR3 coding sequence is TGTGCCAGCAGCTTGGCCACAGGGTTCTCCTCTGGGGCCAACGTCCTGACTTTC.

V usage is TRBV29-1 and J usage is TRBJ1-2; 12 positions match TRBD1. CDR3 size: 13 residues. Germline V lookup: CDR1 SQVTM, CDR2 ANQGSEA. With V trimmed by 4 bases and J by 5 bases, 2 bases remained unmatched. The CDR3 DNA follows: TGCAGCGTTGGGGACAGGGGGCGGTATGGCTACACCTTC. This sequence encodes CSVGDRGRYGYTF.

V and J are TRBV6-1 and TRBJ1-2; 8 positions agree with TRBD1. V gave up 5 bases and J gave up 4 bases; unmatched junction bases: 3. The V gene's germline CDR1 is MNHNS and CDR2 SASEGT. This CDR3 is built from 13 residues. The CDR3 DNA is TGTGCCAGCAGTTCGGACAGGGCCTATGGCTACACCTTC. This encodes CASSSDRAYGYTF.

Written as DNA, the CDR3 is TGTGCCAGTACCTGGTCGCGGGACGGATACACCGGGGAGCTGTTTTTT. Amino acid sequence: CASTWSRDGYTGELFF. This rearrangement joins TRBV19 to TRBJ2-2, with D perhaps TRBD2 (6 bases). Germline V gene data show CDR1 as LNHDA and CDR2 as SQIVND (reference sequence). The CDR3 totals 16 residues. Trimming pared 7 bases from V and 3 bases from J, leaving 18 bases between.

This chain connects TRBV6-4 to TRBJ1-4; D gene unclear. Germline assignment: CDR1 MRHNA and CDR2 SNTAGT. Trimming removed 6 bases at V and 12 bases at J, with 17 bases between. The CDR3 spans 13 residues. The CDR3 reads CASRTVGRAELFF. CDR3 sequence (DNA): TGTGCCAGCAGGACCGTAGGGAGAGCGGAACTGTTTTTT.

The chain links TRBV23-1 to TRBJ2-4; 7 nucleotides match TRBD2. TRBV23-1 has ORF status, its function being uncertain. J lost 1 base, V lost 0 bases, and 0 bases had no gene match. The CDR3 is made up of 15 amino acids. The CDR3 loop is CASSQSTSAKNIQYF. As DNA, the CDR3 is TGCGCCAGCAGTCAATCGACTAGCGCCAAAAACATTCAGTACTTC.

In its sample, this clone was seen a few times. The chain uses TRBV19 and TRBJ1-5, with 8 nucleotides matching TRBD1. From germline, CDR1 is LNHDA and CDR2 SQIVND (reference sequence). J was trimmed by 1 base and V by 7 bases; bases with no gene match: 6. The CDR3 runs 15 residues. As DNA, the CDR3 is TGTGCCAGTACCGGAGGGACAGGCAGCAATCAGCCCCAGCATTTT. This translates into CASTGGTGSNQPQHF.

The V gene is TRBV7-6, the J gene TRBJ1-1; 8 nucleotides line up with TRBD1. CDR1 SGHVS and CDR2 FNYEAQ come from the germline V gene. The V gene end was trimmed by 7 bases and the J gene end by 4 bases; junction bases not matched to a gene: 5. CDR3 length: 13 residues. The CDR3 nucleotides read TGTGCCAGCACCTCAGGGGGCATCACTGAAGCTTTCTTT. It encodes CASTSGGITEAFF.

J is TRBJ1-4 and V is TRBV19; D is ambiguous. The V gene's germline CDR1 is LNHDA and CDR2 SQIVND (reference sequence). The CDR3 has 13 residues. Trimming took 6 bases from V and 8 from J, leaving 13 bases between them. CDR3 in DNA: TGTGCCAGTAGGTTTGGTTCCAGGGAAAAACTGTTTTTT. Translated, it gives CASRFGSREKLFF.

The chain employs TRBV5-1 and TRBJ2-4, with TRBD1 matching 7 bases. Germline CDR1 reads SGHRS; CDR2 reads YFSETQ. J gave up 8 bases and V 4 bases, and 9 bases lay outside the gene matches. The CDR3 contains 14 residues. CDR3 loop: CASSPSAGTDIQYF. The CDR3 DNA reads TGCGCCAGCAGCCCCTCGGCAGGGACAGACATTCAGTACTTC. Supplemented by reference TRBV5-1 and TRBJ2-4, the full variable domain reads KAGVTQTPRYLIKTRGQQVTLSCSPISGHRSVSWYQQTPGQGLQFLFEYFSETQRNKGNFPGRFSGRQFSNSRSEMNVSTLELGDSALYLCASSPSAGTDIQYFGAGTRLSVL.

The chain is built from TRBV7-2 and TRBJ2-2; maybe TRBD2 (5 bases). This CDR3 contains 15 residues. The ends were cut back, 6 bases at V and 1 base at J, with 12 bases in the middle. The germline gives CDR1 SGHTA, CDR2 FQGNSA. The CDR3 loop reads CASRTGSLNTGELFF. DNA for the CDR3: TGTGCCAGCAGGACGGGGAGCTTGAACACCGGGGAGCTGTTTTTT. Together with reference TRBV7-2 and TRBJ2-2, the CDR3 gives the full variable domain: GAGVSQSPSNKVTEKGKDVELRCDPISGHTALYWYRQSLGQGLEFLIYFQGNSAPDKSGLPSDRFSAERTGGSVSTLTIQRTQQEDSAVYLCASRTGSLNTGELFFGEGSRLTVL.

The chain is built from TRBV27 and TRBJ1-2; 8 bases fit TRBD1. Germline assignment: CDR1 MNHEY and CDR2 SMNVEV (reference sequence). This CDR3 contains 16 residues. The V gene end was trimmed by 2 bases and the J gene end by 8 bases; junction bases not matched to a gene: 13. The CDR3 protein is CASSLNVGQGAEGYTF. CDR3 coding DNA: TGTGCCAGCAGTTTAAATGTCGGGCAGGGGGCGGAAGGCTACACCTTC.

A remark on this clone: The same CDR3 can be traced to other DNA sequences in this sample. The V call is TRBV6-5, the J call TRBJ1-2; maybe TRBD1 (5 bases). This CDR3 spans 13 amino acids. Germline lookup yields CDR1 MNHEY and CDR2 SVGAGI. V was clipped by 0 bases and J by 8 bases, with 10 bases between them. CDR3 sequence (DNA): TGTGCCAGCAGTTACTCGCAGGGAGGAGGCTACACCTTC. It translates to CASSYSQGGGYTF.

The count of this clone is one. This chain uses TRBV7-9 with TRBJ2-3, with 7 nucleotides matching TRBD2. CDR1 and CDR2 from the germline V gene are SEHNR and FQNEAQ (reference sequence). With V trimmed by 2 bases and J by 5 bases, 10 bases remained unmatched. The CDR3 sequence is 16 residues long. CDR3 nucleotide sequence: TGTGCCAGCAGCTTACTAGCGGTCGGGCGGAGAGATACGCAGTATTTT. Translating it yields CASSLLAVGRRDTQYF.

The chain carries TRBV2 and TRBJ2-7; no clear D gene. This CDR3 contains 13 residues. The germline gives CDR1 SNHLY, CDR2 FYNNEI. Trimming removed 6 bases from V and 0 bases from J, with 9 bases in between. CDR3 in amino acids: CASRQVFSYEQYF. CDR3 DNA: TGTGCCAGCAGGCAGGTCTTCTCCTACGAGCAGTACTTC.

The table lists this clone with a few counts. The chain combines TRBV6-1 with TRBJ2-7, with 7 bases identical to TRBD2. The V and J ends lost 7 bases and 1 base, in that order; junction bases with no gene match: 7. Germline-derived CDR1 and CDR2 are MNHNS and SASEGT. This CDR3 has 14 amino acids. CDR3: CASTFGLVSYEQYF. The CDR3 DNA reads as TGTGCCAGCACCTTCGGACTAGTTTCCTACGAGCAGTACTTC.